The source of this T cell receptor beta chain is a study of T cells after yellow fever vaccination. Trimming took 0 bases from V and 3 from J, leaving 15 bases between them. The CDR3 consists of 18 residues. In germline, CDR1 is SGHTA, CDR2 FQGTGA. MiXCR was run by TCRdb on the 5' RACE reads, yielding one entry per CDR3 protein. This table holds hundreds of thousands of distinct CDR3 sequences, roughly 8.7% found once. The source was PBMCs, collected on the day of the first yellow fever vaccination. The J gene is TRBJ2-6, the V gene TRBV7-3; the D call may be TRBD1 or TRBD2 (5 bases each). The TCR was taken from a man aged 18 to 35 who received the YFV17D yellow fever vaccine. CDR3 sequence: CASSLTIKRGGGANVLTF. CDR3 sequence (DNA): TGTGCCAGCAGCTTAACCATAAAGAGGGGCGGTGGGGCCAACGTCCTGACTTTC.